This TCR beta chain is from a study of T cells after yellow fever vaccination (dated by TCRdb to the late 2010s). Notes on the research overall: Libraries from fractions with low cell numbers were prepared with the SMART-Seq v4 Ultra Low Input RNA kit. Blood was drawn at multiple timepoints before and after primary and secondary immunization, with bulk PBMC replicates and cell subsets isolated. Two healthy male donors, one aged 18 to 30 and one aged 30 to 40 years, were included in the cohort. To follow T-cell clones before and after primary and booster YFV17D yellow fever vaccination, bulk TCR alpha and beta repertoires were sequenced over time. What the work shows at the level of the full study, not this receptor alone: Most clones expanded after primary vaccination were re-detected after the booster (about 96% of CD4 and approximately 85% of CD8), suggesting broad memory maintenance. The study included only a couple of donors, which limits how far the findings can be generalized. A small share of clonotypes was detected in both CD4 and CD8 compartments, with the overlap likely arising from convergent recombination. Compared with the primary T-cell response, the secondary T-cell response was weaker but faster, peaking on day 5 rather than day 15. Because abundant contaminating clonotypes from the bulk population could be contained in FACS-sorted repertoires, computational filtering was required.

The sample's treatment or condition label is to be understood as: live attenuated yellow fever vaccine strain. At each blood-draw timepoint, two biological replicates of bulk PBMCs were collected. A standard Ficoll-Paque protocol was used to isolate PBMCs from peripheral blood. RNA was extracted with TriZol from bulk PBMCs, CD4 and CD8 fractions, and dextramer-positive and dextramer-negative fractions. TCR cDNA was synthesized by 5'RACE template switching, through which a universal primer site and unique molecular identifiers were introduced. cDNA synthesis was primed from both the TCR alpha and TCR beta constant segments. Library amplification involved two PCR steps, and the second step added sample barcodes and sequencing adapters. Sequencing of libraries was performed on Illumina HiSeq 2500 (2x100 bp) or NovaSeq (2x150 bp). For the original study's pipeline: MIGEC was used to demultiplex reads and collapse the reads into UMI consensus sequences, and MiXCR was used for V(D)J alignment. Using edgeR on replicate PBMC samples, clonotypes were called vaccine-responding if FDR was below 0.01 and the log2 fold change was above 5 up to day 15. Each bulk clonotype was labeled CD4 or CD8 based on which sequenced repertoire, CD4 or CD8, contained the clonotype at higher abundance. TCRdb's own reprocessing of the public reads used fastp at Q25 and MiXCR and kept productive beta chains. One record per CDR3 amino acid sequence lists the most common genes and DNA. Here the V and J calls rest on TCRdb's processing, not on the authors' analysis. Recorded for this sample are a few hundred thousand distinct CDR3 sequences; around 6.5% of them occurred a single time. Approximately 15% of the sample goes to the ten largest clones.

A word on this clonotype: There is no known antigen for this receptor. Base-call qualities are not available, and no considerably larger clone is one nucleotide away.

The clonotype originates from a young man who received the YFV17D yellow fever vaccine. This specimen was PBMCs, taken 5 days after the yellow fever booster vaccination.

The CDR3 protein sequence reads: CASSPLQGNQPQHF. The DNA sequence is as follows: TGTGCCAGCTCCCCTTTACAAGGCAATCAGCCCCAGCATTTT. Recombination joined TRBV18 with TRBJ1-5; no D gene can be assigned with confidence. CDR1 and CDR2, looked up from the germline V gene, are KGHSH and LQKENI. The CDR3 has 14 amino acids, counting the end cysteine and phenylalanine. The only DNA kept is the CDR3, 42 bases in frame from the first base. V is cut by 6 bases and J by 2 bases, and the space between the germline ends is 11 bases.